The text below deals with one T cell receptor beta chain. Antigen specificity is unknown. The data are from a study of T cell repertoires in cytomegalovirus infection. This CDR3 region has 19 residues. The V and J ends lost 0 bases and 2 bases, in that order; junction bases with no gene match: 13. Per the germline V gene, CDR1 is MNHEY and CDR2 is SVGAGI. Via MiXCR, TCRdb re-called the reads, giving one row per CDR3 protein. The repertoire holds roughly 600,000 distinct CDR3 sequences, with 20% to 25% as singletons. Study outcomes and limitations: People with CMV and the relevant HLA were identified by cumulative public TCR beta family frequency. Ex vivo, HLA-C-restricted CMV-specific TCR beta clonotypes prevailed over the rest of the response.

The sequence was collected from a human donor in good health (CMV status not recorded). Some clones in this sample may be carry-over from other donors' samples. The chain links TRBV6-5 to TRBJ2-5, with TRBD1 matching 9 bases. Sequencing was carried out using CD8+ T cells from PBMCs. The CDR3 loop reads CASSYSILRTGEAQETQYF. DNA for the CDR3: TGTGCCAGCAGTTACTCAATACTCCGGACAGGGGAAGCTCAAGAGACCCAGTACTTC.